These T cell receptor beta chains were read from a single sample in a study of a mutant IDH1 vaccine in newly diagnosed glioma. Here immunoSEQ multiplex PCR was the method, and the copy in TCRdb shows in-frame clones only, minus some. The sample includes 40,000 to 45,000 clones, about 75% seen only once; the top ten take about 4.9%. These TCRs' antigens remain unknown. The material sequenced was PBMCs, taken from a glioma patient whose treatment included an IDH1 peptide vaccine. The receptors derive from a middle-aged man with glioma. The CDR3 runs from the conserved cysteine through the conserved F or W. Each record gives: clone size, V gene, J gene, D gene, CDR3 protein, CDR3 DNA. A D gene is named only where the DNA matches it firmly. Clone size appears in some rows only: once, few, many, or a class for an expanded clone.

.	TRBV9	TRBJ2-3	.	CASSVDGLTDTQYF	TGTGCCAGCAGCGTAGATGGGCTCACAGATACGCAGTATTTT
medium-sized	TRBV6-5	TRBJ2-7	.	CASSRSQRGDEQYF	TGTGCCAGCTCTAGGTCCCAACGAGGGGACGAGCAGTACTTC
.	TRBV5-1	TRBJ2-7	TRBD1	CASSATGGYEQYF	TGCGCCAGCAGCGCCACAGGGGGGTACGAGCAGTACTTC
once	TRBV20-1	TRBJ2-1	.	CSAPRDEQFF	TGCAGTGCTCCTCGAGATGAGCAGTTCTTC
.	TRBV5-1	TRBJ2-3	.	CASSLKQSADTQYF	TGCGCCAGCAGCCTCAAACAATCGGCAGATACGCAGTATTTT
.	TRBV19	TRBJ2-2	.	CASSMRRTNTGELFF	TGTGCCAGTAGTATGAGAAGGACCAACACCGGGGAGCTGTTTTTT
few	TRBV4-3	TRBJ2-3	TRBD2	CASSQDGQRGDTQYF	TGCGCCAGCAGCCAAGACGGGCAGCGGGGAGATACGCAGTATTTT
.	TRBV7-9	TRBJ1-1	.	CASSYGNTEAFF	TGTGCCAGCAGCTACGGGAACACTGAAGCTTTCTTT
.	TRBV29-1	TRBJ1-2	.	CSVEEGIRGYTF	TGCAGCGTTGAGGAGGGTATCCGTGGCTACACCTTC
.	TRBV7-9	TRBJ2-5	.	CASSPRGWETQYF	TGTGCCAGCAGTCCCCGAGGATGGGAGACCCAGTACTTC
once	TRBV19	TRBJ1-5	.	CASSTGFSNQPQHF	TGTGCCAGTAGTACCGGGTTTAGCAATCAGCCCCAGCATTTT
.	TRBV5-1	TRBJ2-5	TRBD1	CASSLNPAQGAWETQYF	TGCGCCAGCAGCTTGAACCCCGCACAGGGGGCCTGGGAGACCCAGTACTTC
.	TRBV14	TRBJ2-1	TRBD2	CASSRMGGDYNEQFF	TGTGCCAGCAGCCGTATGGGGGGGGACTACAATGAGCAGTTCTTC
.	TRBV28	TRBJ2-7	.	CASSTPQGAYEQYF	TGTGCCAGCAGTACCCCTCAGGGAGCCTACGAGCAGTACTTC
once	TRBV18	TRBJ1-1	TRBD1	CASSPQGQGAAEAFF	TGTGCCAGCTCACCACAGGGACAGGGGGCCGCTGAAGCTTTCTTT
.	TRBV19	TRBJ2-3	.	CASSINARQADTQYF	TGTGCCAGTAGTATAAACGCGCGTCAAGCAGATACGCAGTATTTT
.	TRBV29-1	TRBJ1-2	.	CSARDPSRGGGYTF	TGCAGCGCCCGGGATCCCTCAAGGGGTGGTGGCTACACCTTC
.	TRBV11-2	TRBJ1-1	TRBD1	CASRRIRGRRNTEAFF	TGTGCCAGCAGACGCATCAGGGGGCGACGGAACACTGAAGCTTTCTTT
.	TRBV21-1	TRBJ2-7	.	CASSRDRGRAYEQYF	TGTGCCAGCAGCCGGGACAGGGGGCGAGCCTACGAGCAGTACTTC
once	TRBV6-1	TRBJ1-1	.	CASSESIGTPNTEAFF	TGTGCCAGCAGTGAATCTATTGGTACACCGAACACTGAAGCTTTCTTT
.	TRBV2	TRBJ1-3	TRBD1	CASSVTGSGNTIYF	TGTGCCAGCAGTGTGACAGGGTCGGGAAACACCATATATTTT